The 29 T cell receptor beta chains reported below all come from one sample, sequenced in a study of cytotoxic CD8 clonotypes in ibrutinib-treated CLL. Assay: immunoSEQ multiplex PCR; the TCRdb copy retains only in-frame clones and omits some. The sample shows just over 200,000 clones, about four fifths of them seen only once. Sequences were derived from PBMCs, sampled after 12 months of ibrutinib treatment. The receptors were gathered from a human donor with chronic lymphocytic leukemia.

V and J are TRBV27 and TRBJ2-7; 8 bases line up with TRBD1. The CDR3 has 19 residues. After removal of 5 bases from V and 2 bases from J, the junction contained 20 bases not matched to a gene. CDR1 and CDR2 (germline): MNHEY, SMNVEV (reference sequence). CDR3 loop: CASSRLTTKGQGGTYEQYF. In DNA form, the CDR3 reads TGTGCCAGCAGTCGACTCACTACTAAAGGACAGGGAGGAACCTACGAGCAGTACTTC.

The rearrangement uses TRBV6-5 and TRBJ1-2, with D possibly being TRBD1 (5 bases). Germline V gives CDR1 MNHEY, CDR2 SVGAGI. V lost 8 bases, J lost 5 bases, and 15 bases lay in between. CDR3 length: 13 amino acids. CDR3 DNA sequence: TGTGCCAGCCGGGGCGGCTTTGGGTATGGCTACACCTTC. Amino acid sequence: CASRGGFGYGYTF.

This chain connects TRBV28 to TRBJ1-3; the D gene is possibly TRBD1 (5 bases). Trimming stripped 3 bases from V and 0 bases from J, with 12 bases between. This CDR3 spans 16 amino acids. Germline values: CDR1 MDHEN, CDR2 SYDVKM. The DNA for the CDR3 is TGTGCCAGCAGTTTTCCCGGGACCAACTCTGGAAACACCATATATTTT. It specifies CASSFPGTNSGNTIYF.

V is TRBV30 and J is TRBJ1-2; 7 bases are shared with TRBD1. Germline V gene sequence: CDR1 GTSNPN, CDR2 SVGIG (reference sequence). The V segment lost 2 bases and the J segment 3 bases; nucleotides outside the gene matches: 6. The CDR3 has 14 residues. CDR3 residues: CAWSRGGWDYGYTF. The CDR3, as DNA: TGTGCCTGGAGTAGAGGGGGCTGGGACTATGGCTACACCTTC.

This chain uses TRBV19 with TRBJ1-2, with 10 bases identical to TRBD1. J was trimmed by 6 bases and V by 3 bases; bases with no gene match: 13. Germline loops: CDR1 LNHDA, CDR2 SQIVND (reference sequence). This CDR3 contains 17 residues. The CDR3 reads CASSIRDRGLLVDGYTF. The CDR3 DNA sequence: TGTGCCAGTAGTATCCGGGACAGGGGTCTATTGGTGGATGGCTACACCTTC.

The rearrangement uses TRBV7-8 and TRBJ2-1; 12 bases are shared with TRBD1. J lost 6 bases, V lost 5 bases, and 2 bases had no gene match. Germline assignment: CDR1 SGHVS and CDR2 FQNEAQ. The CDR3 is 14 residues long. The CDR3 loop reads CASSRGQGANEQFF. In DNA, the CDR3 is TGTGCCAGCAGCAGGGGACAGGGGGCCAATGAGCAGTTCTTC.

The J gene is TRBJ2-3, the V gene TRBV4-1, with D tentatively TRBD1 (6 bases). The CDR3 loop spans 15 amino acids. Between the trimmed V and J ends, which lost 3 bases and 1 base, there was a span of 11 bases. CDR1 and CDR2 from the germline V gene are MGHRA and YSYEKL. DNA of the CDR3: TGCGCCAGCAGCCAGGGATACAGGGGCACAGATACGCAGTATTTT. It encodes CASSQGYRGTDTQYF.

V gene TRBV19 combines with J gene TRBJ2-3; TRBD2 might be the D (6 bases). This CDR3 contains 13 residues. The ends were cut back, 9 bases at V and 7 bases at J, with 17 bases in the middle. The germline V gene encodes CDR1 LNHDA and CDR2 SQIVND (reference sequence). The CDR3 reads CASRRAGDYTQYF. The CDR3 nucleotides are TGTGCCAGCAGGAGGGCAGGAGATTATACGCAGTATTTT.

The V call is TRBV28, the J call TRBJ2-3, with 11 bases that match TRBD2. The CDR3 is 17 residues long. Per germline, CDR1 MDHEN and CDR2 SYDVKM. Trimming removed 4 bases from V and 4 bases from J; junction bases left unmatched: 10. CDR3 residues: CASSSRLAGSVADTQYF. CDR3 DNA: TGTGCCAGCAGTTCACGACTAGCGGGAAGTGTAGCAGATACGCAGTATTTT.

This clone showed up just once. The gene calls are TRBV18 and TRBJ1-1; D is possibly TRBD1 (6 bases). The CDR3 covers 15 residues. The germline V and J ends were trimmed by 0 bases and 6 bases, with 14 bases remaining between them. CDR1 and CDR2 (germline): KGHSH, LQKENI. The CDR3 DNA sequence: TGTGCCAGCTCACCACCTGGACAGCGGGACGCTGAAGCTTTCTTT. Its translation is CASSPPGQRDAEAFF. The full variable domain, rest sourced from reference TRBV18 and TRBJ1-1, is NAGVMQNPRHLVRRRGQEARLRCSPMKGHSHVYWYRQLPEEGLKFMVYLQKENIIDESGMPKERFSAEFPKEGPSILRIQQVVRGDSAAYFCASSPPGQRDAEAFFGQGTRLTVV.

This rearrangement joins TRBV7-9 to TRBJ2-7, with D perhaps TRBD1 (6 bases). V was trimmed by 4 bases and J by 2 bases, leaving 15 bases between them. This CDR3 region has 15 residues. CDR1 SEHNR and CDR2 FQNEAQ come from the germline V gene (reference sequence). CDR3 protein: CASSSALGQTYEQYF. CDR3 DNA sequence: TGTGCCAGCAGCTCCGCACTCGGACAGACCTACGAGCAGTACTTC.

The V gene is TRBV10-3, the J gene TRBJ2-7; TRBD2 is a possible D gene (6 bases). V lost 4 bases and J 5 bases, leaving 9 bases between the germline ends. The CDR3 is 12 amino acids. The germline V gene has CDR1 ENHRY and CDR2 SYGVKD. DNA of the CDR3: TGTGCCATCAGTGCGGGAGTAAACGAGCAGTACTTC. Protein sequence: CAISAGVNEQYF.

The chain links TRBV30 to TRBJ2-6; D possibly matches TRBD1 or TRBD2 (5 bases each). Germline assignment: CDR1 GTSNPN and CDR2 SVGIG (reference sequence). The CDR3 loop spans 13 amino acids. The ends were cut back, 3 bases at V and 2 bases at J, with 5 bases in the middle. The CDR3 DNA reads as TGTGCCTGGAGGGGGGCTGGGGCCAACGTCCTGACTTTC. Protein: CAWRGAGANVLTF.

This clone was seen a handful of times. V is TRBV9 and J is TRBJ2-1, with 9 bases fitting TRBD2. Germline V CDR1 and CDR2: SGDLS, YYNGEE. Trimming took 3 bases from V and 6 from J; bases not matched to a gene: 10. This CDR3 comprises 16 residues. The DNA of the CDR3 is TGTGCCAGCAGCGCCGATAGCGGGAGTGGGGGCAATGAGCAGTTCTTC. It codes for CASSADSGSGGNEQFF.

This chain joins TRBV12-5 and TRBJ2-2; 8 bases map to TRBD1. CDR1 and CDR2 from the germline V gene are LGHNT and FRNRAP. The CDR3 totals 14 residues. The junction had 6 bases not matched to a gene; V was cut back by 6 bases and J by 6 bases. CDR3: CASGLSGGSGELFF. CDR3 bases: TGTGCTAGTGGCCTCTCAGGGGGCTCCGGGGAGCTGTTTTTT.

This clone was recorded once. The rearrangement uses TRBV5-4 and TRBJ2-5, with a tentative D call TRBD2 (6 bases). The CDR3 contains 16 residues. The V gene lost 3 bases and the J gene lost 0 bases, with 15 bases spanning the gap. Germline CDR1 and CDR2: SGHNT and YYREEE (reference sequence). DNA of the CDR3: TGTGCCAGCAGCTCCCCCGGGAGTTATTACCAAGAGACCCAGTACTTC. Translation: CASSSPGSYYQETQYF.

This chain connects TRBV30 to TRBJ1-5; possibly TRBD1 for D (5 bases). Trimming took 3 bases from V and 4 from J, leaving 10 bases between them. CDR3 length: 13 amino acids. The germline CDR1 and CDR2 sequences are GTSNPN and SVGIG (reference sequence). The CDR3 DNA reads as TGTGCCTGGAGCGTAAAGGGGAATCAGCCCCAGCATTTT. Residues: CAWSVKGNQPQHF.

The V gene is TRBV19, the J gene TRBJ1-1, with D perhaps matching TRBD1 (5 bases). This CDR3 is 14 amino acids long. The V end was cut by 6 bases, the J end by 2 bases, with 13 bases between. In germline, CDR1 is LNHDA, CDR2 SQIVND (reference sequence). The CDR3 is CASSAGTTNTEAFF. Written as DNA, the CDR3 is TGTGCCAGTAGCGCCGGGACTACTAACACTGAAGCTTTCTTT.

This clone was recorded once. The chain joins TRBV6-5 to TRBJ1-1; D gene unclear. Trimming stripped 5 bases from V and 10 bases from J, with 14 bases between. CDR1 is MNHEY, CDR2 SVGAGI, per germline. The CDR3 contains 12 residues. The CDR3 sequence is CASSPGPRGAFF. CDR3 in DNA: TGTGCCAGCAGTCCAGGACCACGGGGAGCTTTCTTT.

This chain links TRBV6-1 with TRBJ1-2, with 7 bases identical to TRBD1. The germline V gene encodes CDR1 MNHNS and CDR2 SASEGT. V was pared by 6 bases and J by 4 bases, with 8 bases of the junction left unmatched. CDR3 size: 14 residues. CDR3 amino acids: CASRGTGAFYGYTF. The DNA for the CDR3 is TGTGCCAGCAGGGGAACAGGGGCTTTCTATGGCTACACCTTC.

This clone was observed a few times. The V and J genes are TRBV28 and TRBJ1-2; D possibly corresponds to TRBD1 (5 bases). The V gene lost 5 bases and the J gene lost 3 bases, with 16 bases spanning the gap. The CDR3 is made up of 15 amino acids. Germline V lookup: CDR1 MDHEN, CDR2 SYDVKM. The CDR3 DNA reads TGTGCCAGCAGTCTGAACAGGCTTCAGTACTATGGCTACACCTTC. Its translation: CASSLNRLQYYGYTF.

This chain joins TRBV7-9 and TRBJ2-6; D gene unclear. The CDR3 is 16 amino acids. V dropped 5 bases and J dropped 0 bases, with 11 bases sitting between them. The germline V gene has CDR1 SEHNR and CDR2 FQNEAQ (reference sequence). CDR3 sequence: CASSPRSSSGANVLTF. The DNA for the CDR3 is TGTGCCAGCAGCCCTCGATCGTCCTCTGGGGCCAACGTCCTGACTTTC. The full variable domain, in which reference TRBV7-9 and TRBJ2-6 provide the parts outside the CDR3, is DTGVSQNPRHKITKRGQNVTFRCDPISEHNRLYWYRQTLGQGPEFLTYFQNEAQLEKSRLLSDRFSAERPKGSFSTLEIQRTEQGDSAMYLCASSPRSSSGANVLTFGAGSRLTVL.

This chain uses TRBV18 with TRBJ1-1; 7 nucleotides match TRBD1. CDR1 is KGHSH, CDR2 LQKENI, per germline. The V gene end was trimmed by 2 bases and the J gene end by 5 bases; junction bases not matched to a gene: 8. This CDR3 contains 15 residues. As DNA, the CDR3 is TGTGCCAGCTCACCAACCGGACAGGCAAGTACTGAAGCTTTCTTT. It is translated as CASSPTGQASTEAFF.

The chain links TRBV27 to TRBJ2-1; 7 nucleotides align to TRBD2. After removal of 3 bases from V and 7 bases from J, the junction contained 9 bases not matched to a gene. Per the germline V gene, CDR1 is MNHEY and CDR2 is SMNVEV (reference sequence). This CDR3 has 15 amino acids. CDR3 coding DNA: TGTGCCAGCAGTTTTAGAGCGGGAACGCTTAATGAGCAGTTCTTC. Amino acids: CASSFRAGTLNEQFF.

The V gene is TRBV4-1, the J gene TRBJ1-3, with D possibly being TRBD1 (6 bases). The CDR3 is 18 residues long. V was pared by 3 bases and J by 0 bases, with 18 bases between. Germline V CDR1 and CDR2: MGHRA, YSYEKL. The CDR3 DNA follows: TGCGCCAGCAGCCACCTAGTAGGGGGGTTCCCCTCTGGAAACACCATATATTTT. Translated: CASSHLVGGFPSGNTIYF.

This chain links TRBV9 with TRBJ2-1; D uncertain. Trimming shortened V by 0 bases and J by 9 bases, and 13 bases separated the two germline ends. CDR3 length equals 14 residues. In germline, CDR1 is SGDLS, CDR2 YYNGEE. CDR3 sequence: CASSVVSRTGEQFF. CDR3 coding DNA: TGTGCCAGCAGCGTAGTGTCGCGTACCGGTGAGCAGTTCTTC.

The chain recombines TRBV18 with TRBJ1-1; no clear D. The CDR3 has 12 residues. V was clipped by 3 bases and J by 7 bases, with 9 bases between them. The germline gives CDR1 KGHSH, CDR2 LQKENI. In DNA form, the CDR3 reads TGTGCCAGCTCACCTTCAACGGGTGAAGCTTTCTTT. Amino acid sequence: CASSPSTGEAFF.

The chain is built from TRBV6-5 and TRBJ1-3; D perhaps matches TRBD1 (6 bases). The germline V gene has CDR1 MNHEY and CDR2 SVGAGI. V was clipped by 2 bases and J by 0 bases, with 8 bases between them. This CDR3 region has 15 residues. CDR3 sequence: CASSYGGTSGNTIYF. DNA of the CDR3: TGTGCCAGCAGTTACGGGGGCACCTCTGGAAACACCATATATTTT.

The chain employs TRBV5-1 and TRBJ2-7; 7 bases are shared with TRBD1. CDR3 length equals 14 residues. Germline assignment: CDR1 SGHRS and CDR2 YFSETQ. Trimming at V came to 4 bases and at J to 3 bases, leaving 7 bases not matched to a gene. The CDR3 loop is CASSPSQGVYEQYF. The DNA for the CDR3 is TGCGCCAGCAGCCCATCCCAGGGGGTCTACGAGCAGTACTTC. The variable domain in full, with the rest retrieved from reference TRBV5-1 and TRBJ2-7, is KAGVTQTPRYLIKTRGQQVTLSCSPISGHRSVSWYQQTPGQGLQFLFEYFSETQRNKGNFPGRFSGRQFSNSRSEMNVSTLELGDSALYLCASSPSQGVYEQYFGPGTRLTVT.